This T cell receptor (beta chain) was identified in a study of T cell changes during pregnancy in multiple sclerosis. The protocol was immunoSEQ multiplex PCR, while the TCRdb copy is restricted to in-frame clones and leaves out a portion. The sample has 85,000 to 100,000 clones, approximately 92% seen once. V lost 6 bases and J lost 2, with 13 bases in between. This CDR3 spans 15 amino acids. Germline CDR1 reads MNHEY; CDR2 reads SVGAGI. The source material was peripheral blood, sampled after pregnancy. The receptor was isolated from a female donor with multiple sclerosis, enrolled in a pregnancy study. The chain links TRBV6-5 to TRBJ1-4, with D maybe TRBD1 (5 bases). The CDR3 region is CASSWYRGTNEKLFF. CDR3 bases: TGTGCCAGCAGCTGGTATAGGGGCACTAATGAAAAACTGTTTTTT.